The T cell receptor beta chain under discussion was sequenced for a study of a mutant IDH1 vaccine in newly diagnosed glioma. On the study more broadly: There were eight vaccinations for patients, given in weeks 1, 3, 5, 7, 11, 15, 19 and 23. It was radiotherapy, temozolomide, or both that patients received previously, with most receiving both.

Points on this clone: No antigen is known for it.

Looked up from germline, CDR1 is KGHSH and CDR2 is LQKENI. This CDR3 is built from 13 residues. Trimming shortened V by 1 base and J by 8 bases, and 6 bases separated the two germline ends. Documented time point: week 23, last vaccination. What each vaccine dose contained was 300 ug of mutant IDH1 20-mer peptide, accompanied by topical imiquimod. Produced via immunoSEQ multiplex PCR; TCRdb's table is partial and in-frame only. This table holds 35,000 to 50,000 clones, more than 85% found once. Sample: PBMCs, taken from a glioma patient whose treatment included an IDH1 peptide vaccine. The J gene is TRBJ1-6, the V gene TRBV18; D not resolved. The TCR sequence derives from a man between 45 and 60 years old with glioma. CDR3 in amino acids: CASSPRSDSPLHF. In nucleotides, the CDR3 is TGTGCCAGCTCACCACGGTCTGATTCACCCCTCCACTTT.